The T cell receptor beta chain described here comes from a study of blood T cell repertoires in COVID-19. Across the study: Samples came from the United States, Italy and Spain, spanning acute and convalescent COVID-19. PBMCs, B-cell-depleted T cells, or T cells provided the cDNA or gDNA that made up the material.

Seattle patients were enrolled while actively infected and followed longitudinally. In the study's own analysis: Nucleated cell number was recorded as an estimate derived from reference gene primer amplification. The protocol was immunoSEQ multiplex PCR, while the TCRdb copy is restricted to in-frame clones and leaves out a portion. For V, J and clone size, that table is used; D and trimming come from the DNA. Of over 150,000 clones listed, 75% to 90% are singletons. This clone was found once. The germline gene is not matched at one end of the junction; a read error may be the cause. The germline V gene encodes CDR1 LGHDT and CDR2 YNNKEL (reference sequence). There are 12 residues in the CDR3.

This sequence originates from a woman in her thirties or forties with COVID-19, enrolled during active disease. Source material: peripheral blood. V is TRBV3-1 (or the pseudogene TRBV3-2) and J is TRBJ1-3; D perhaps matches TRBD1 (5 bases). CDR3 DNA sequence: TGTGCCAGCAGCCTCAATTACGGACATTTTGCCTTT. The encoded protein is CASSLNYGHFAF.